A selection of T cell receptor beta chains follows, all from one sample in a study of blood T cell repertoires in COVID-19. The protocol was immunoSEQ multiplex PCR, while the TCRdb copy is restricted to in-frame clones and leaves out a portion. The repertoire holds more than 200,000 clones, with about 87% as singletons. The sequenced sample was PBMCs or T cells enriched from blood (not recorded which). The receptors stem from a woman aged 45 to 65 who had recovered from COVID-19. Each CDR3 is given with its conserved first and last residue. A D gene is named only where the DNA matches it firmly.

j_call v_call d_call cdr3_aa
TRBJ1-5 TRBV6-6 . CASSYADRNQPQHF
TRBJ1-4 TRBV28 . CASSFPTNEKLFF
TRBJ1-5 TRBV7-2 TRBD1 CASSLVGTGSHQPQHF
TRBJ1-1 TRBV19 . CASSPAGRNTEAFF
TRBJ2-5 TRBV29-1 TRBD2 CSVPPAGTSGLRMGETQYF
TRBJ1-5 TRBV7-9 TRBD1 CASSSTGVKSPPQHF
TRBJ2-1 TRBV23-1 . CASSPPRVAEQFF
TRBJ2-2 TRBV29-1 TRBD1 CSVAGTANTGELFF
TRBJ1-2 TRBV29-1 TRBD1 CSLRTGDGYTF
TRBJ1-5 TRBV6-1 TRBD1 CASSGLQGAKGQPQHF
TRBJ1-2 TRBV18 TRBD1 CASSPSQGQESEGYTF
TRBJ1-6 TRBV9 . CASSGGRGDSPLHF
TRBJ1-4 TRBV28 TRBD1 CASSLGGQGGGEKLFF
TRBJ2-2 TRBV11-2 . CASSFSGSNTGELFF
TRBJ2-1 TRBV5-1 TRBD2 CASSLMGGSSYNEQFF
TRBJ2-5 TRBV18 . CASSPGVGETQYF
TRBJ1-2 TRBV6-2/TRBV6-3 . CASSYFRVGSGYTF
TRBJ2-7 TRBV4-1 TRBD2 CASSHGLAGGGEQYF
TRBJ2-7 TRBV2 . CASRMPIITPGGASYEQYF
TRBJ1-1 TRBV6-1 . CASSEPSGGRDTEAFF
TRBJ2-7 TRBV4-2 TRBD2 CASSQDWGLAGGEQYF
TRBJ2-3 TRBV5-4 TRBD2 CASSLEAGGYTQYF
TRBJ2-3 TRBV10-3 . CAIPTGYGTRSTDTQYF
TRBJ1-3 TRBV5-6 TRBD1 CASSPRTGAGNTIYF
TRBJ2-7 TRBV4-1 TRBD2 CASSQILAGAYEQYF
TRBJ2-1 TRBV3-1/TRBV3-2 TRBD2 CASSQLLAGAEQFF
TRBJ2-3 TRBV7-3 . CASSLNSADTQYF
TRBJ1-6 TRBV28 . CASSFVSGRPIFHF
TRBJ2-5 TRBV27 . CASSLFARTAKQETQYF
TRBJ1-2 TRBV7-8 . CASSLGQSSYTF
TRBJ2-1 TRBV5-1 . CASSLTSLENEQFF
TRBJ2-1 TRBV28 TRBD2 CAISGTSGSEQFF
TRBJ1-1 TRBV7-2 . CASSLGLWGGNTEAFF
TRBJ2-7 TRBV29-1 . CSVWLVGGYEQYF
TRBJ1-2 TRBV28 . CASSLLNYGYTF
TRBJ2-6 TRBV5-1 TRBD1 CASSQQGAGGANVLTF
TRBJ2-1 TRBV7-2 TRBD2 CASSLAGLAGNEQFF
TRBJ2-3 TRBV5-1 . CASSGAGVGTDTQYF
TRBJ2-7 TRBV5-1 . CASRTTDSYEQYF
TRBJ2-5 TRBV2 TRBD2 CASSEEGSGRETQYF